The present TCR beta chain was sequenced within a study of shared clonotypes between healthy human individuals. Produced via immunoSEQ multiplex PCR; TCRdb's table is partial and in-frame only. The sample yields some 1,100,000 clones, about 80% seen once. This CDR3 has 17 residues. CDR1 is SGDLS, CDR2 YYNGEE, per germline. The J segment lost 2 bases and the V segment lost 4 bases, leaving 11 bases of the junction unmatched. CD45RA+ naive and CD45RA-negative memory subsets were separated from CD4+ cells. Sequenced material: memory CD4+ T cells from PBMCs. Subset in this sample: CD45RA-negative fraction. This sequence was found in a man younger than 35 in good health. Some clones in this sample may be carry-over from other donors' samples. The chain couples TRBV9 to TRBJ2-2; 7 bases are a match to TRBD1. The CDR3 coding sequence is TGTGCCAGCAGCCCTCAATCGGGACAGTCTAACACCGGGGAGCTGTTTTTT. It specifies CASSPQSGQSNTGELFF.